This section outlines one T cell receptor (beta chain) sequence together with its context. The germline gene is not matched at one end of the junction; a read error may be the cause. TCRdb reprocessed the PCR reads with MiXCR, giving one entry per CDR3 protein. Of some 90,000 distinct CDR3 sequences listed, 45% to 55% are singletons. The germline gives CDR1 MGHRA, CDR2 YSYEKL. This CDR3 spans 15 amino acids. The sample is drawn from a study of CDR3 diversity in severe acne. Sequenced sample: blood. The TCR was taken from a male donor in good health, serving as a control. This chain links TRBV4-1 with TRBJ2-7, with 10 bases fitting TRBD2. In DNA form, the CDR3 reads TGTGCCAGCAGCCAAGGGGGACTAGCGTCCTACGAGCAGTACTTC. Amino acid sequence: CASSQGGLASYEQYF.